This section outlines one T cell receptor (beta chain) sequence together with its context. V dropped 4 bases and J dropped 5; count of bases not matched to a gene: 9. The CDR3 is 16 residues long. CDR1 SNHLY and CDR2 FYNNEI come from the germline V gene. Sequencing was performed with immunoSEQ multiplex PCR; in TCRdb, only in-frame clones are kept and a portion is missing. Among 100,000 to 120,000 clones listed, around 87% were seen once. The sample originates from a study of cytomegalovirus exposure and HLA in healthy donors. The clonotype comes from a woman aged 25 to 39 in good health and CMV-seropositive. This chain joins TRBV2 and TRBJ2-5, with 11 bases aligning to TRBD2. The sequenced sample consisted of PBMCs. The CDR3 DNA reads as TGTGCCAGCAGTGGCGTAGCGGGAGGGCCTTCGGAGACCCAGTACTTC. This translates into CASSGVAGGPSETQYF.